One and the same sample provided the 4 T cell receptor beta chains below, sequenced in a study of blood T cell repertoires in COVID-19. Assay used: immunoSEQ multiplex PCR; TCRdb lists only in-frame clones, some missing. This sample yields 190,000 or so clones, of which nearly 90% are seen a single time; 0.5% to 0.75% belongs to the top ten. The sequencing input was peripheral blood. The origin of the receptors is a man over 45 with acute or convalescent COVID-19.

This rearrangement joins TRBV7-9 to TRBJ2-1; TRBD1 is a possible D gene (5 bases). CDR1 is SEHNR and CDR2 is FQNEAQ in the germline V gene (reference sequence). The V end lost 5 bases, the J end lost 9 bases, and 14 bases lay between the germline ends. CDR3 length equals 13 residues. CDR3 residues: CASSQKQAVEQFF. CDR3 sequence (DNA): TGTGCCAGCAGCCAAAAACAGGCGGTTGAGCAGTTCTTC. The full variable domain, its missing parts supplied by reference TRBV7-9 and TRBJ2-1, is DTGVSQNPRHKITKRGQNVTFRCDPISEHNRLYWYRQTLGQGPEFLTYFQNEAQLEKSRLLSDRFSAERPKGSFSTLEIQRTEQGDSAMYLCASSQKQAVEQFFGPGTRLTVL.

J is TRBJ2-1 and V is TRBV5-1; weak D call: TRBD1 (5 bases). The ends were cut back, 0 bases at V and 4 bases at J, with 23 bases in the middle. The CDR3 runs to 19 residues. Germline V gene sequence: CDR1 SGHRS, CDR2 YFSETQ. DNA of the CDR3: TGCGCCAGCAGCTTGGGTGGACCGCCCAGGGCTACAATTTACAATGAGCAGTTCTTC. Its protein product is CASSLGGPPRATIYNEQFF.

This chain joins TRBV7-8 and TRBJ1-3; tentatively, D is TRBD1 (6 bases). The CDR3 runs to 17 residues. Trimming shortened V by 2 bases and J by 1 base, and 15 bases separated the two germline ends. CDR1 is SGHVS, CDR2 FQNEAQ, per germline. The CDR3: CASSLKRGGASGNTIYF. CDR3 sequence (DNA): TGTGCCAGCAGCTTAAAGCGCGGGGGGGCTTCTGGAAACACCATATATTTT.

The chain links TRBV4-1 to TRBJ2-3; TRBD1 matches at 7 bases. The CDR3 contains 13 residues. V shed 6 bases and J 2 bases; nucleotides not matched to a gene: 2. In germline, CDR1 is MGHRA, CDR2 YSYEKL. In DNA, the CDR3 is TGCGCCAGCAGGGACAGGCCCACAGATACGCAGTATTTT. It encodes CASRDRPTDTQYF.